The T cell receptor (beta chain) described here comes from a study of blood T cell repertoires in COVID-19 (TCRdb year 2020). General notes on the study: Collaborator samples came from the United States, Italy and Spain and covered acute and convalescent phases of COVID-19. Samples were obtained from the ongoing ImmuneRACE study (first 160 participants) and from 1,254 subjects provided by 6 global collaborators. The material from the prospective study consisted of cDNA or gDNA derived from T cells, B-cell-depleted T cells, or PBMCs. The repertoires were made available in a free public database intended to serve as a resource for research on the immune response to SARS-CoV-2. Where available, HLA class I and class II types were taken from metadata supplied by the sample provider and were not determined by assay-based typing. The sample metadata nearly always contained a de-identified subject ID, COVID-19 status, age in years and sex. Subjects who had been exposed to COVID-19, were actively infected with it, or had recovered from it provided the deeply sampled blood TCRbeta repertoires that made up the dataset.

Comment on this clone: It lacks a known antigen. Within one base of it there is no much larger clone, and no base qualities were kept.

Broad study findings and their caveats: How much clinical and demographic metadata was included differed by source and by participant, and the metadata was provided uncurated.

Whole blood was collected in K2EDTA tubes by collaborating institutions according to the institutions' own protocols. Collaborator samples were shipped for TCRbeta analysis as frozen whole blood, isolated PBMCs, or DNA extracted from either sample type. V trim: 4 bases; J trim: 2 bases; unmatched bases: 7. The CDR3 starts with the cysteine, ends with the phenylalanine, and has 15 residues. Just the 45-base CDR3 DNA is kept, in frame starting at base 1. The germline V gene provides CDR1 MNHEY and CDR2 SVGAGI. TCRbeta CDR3 regions were amplified from genomic DNA by means of the immunoSEQ Assay, a bias-controlled multiplex PCR. In the source study's methods: Within the assay, amplification of reference gene primers was used to estimate how many nucleated cells each sample contained. To quantify the absolute abundance of each unique TCRbeta CDR3 rearrangement, sequence reads were collapsed and filtered. For each sample, productive Simpson clonality was calculated as the square root of Simpson's diversity index over productive rearrangements. Entries here come from immuneACCESS through TCRdb and include only in-frame sequences with V and J called. Some clones fail to appear in such tables; in the studies checked, an unresolved V gene covers under half of the shortfall, and the cause of the remainder is unknown. Clone size and the V and J calls come from that table; the DNA yielded D and trimming. The sample data list about 110,000 clones, and 72% of these were observed just once. Of the sample, over 6% falls within the top ten clones.

This sequence originates from a woman aged 60 to 75 with acute or convalescent COVID-19. The chain joins TRBV6-5 to TRBJ2-5; 7 bases in the middle match TRBD1. The sequenced material came from peripheral blood. The base sequence is TGTGCCAGCAGTTGGACCCTGGGACAGCAAGAGACCCAGTACTTC. Its product reads: CASSWTLGQQETQYF.